The 21 T cell receptor beta chains listed next were all sequenced from one sample in a study of neurological immune-mediated disorders. The time point denotes: longitudinal time-point 1 (baseline). TCRdb re-analysed the 5' RACE reads in MiXCR, keeping a single row per CDR3 protein. This repertoire shows about 49,000 distinct CDR3 sequences, more than 8% found once; its top ten account for 1.5% to 2%. Sequenced input: PBMCs. The receptor set was obtained from a woman in her thirties or forties in good health.

This clonotype was seen at least ten times. The rearrangement links TRBV10-2 to TRBJ1-1; D remains ambiguous. Germline CDR1 reads WSHSY; CDR2 reads SAAADI. The CDR3 totals 13 residues. V lost 4 bases and J lost 2, with 8 bases in between. This chain's CDR3 is CASSVTRNTEAFF. The CDR3 DNA follows: TGCGCCAGCAGTGTAACGAGAAACACTGAAGCTTTCTTT.

Many counts were recorded for this clonotype. The rearrangement uses TRBV10-3 and TRBJ2-3, with 10 bases that match TRBD1. The CDR3 has 14 residues. Germline CDR1 ENHRY, CDR2 SYGVKD. The V segment lost 8 bases and the J segment 7 bases; nucleotides outside the gene matches: 9. CDR3 coding DNA: TGTGCCATCGGTTCGAGACAGGGGGCGCATACGCAGTATTTT. The encoded protein is CAIGSRQGAHTQYF.

This clonotype was recorded at least ten times. This sequence joins TRBV14 and TRBJ2-7; no clear D. Deletions cut 1 base from V and 2 bases from J, with 6 bases between. The CDR3 extends over 13 amino acids. CDR1 and CDR2 (germline): SGHDN, FVKESK. The CDR3 sequence is CASSQGRPYEQYF. The CDR3, as DNA: TGTGCCAGCAGCCAAGGTCGACCCTACGAGCAGTACTTC.

This clonotype came up many times. V is TRBV6-2 or TRBV6-3 and J is TRBJ1-1; D ambiguous. V lost 1 base, J lost 4 bases, and 7 bases lay in between. Germline-derived CDR1 and CDR2 are MNHEY and SVGEGT. The CDR3 has 13 amino acids. CDR3 sequence reads: CASSYYAVTEAFF. The CDR3 coding sequence is TGTGCCAGCAGTTACTACGCAGTCACTGAAGCTTTCTTT.

This clonotype showed up many times. The CDR3 nucleotides are TGCAGTGCTAGGACTAGCGGGTTTGCCGGGGAGCTGTTTTTT. Translated, it gives CSARTSGFAGELFF. The V and J genes are TRBV20-1 and TRBJ2-2, with TRBD2 matching 10 bases. The CDR3 length is 14 residues. V gave up 3 bases and J gave up 6 bases; unmatched junction bases: 4. Germline V gene sequence: CDR1 DFQATT, CDR2 SNEGSKA (reference sequence).

Many counts were recorded for this clonotype. The chain couples TRBV20-1 to TRBJ2-5, with no clear D. Germline V lookup: CDR1 DFQATT, CDR2 SNEGSKA (reference sequence). The CDR3 has 11 residues. V dropped 6 bases and J dropped 5 bases, with 10 bases sitting between them. CDR3 in amino acids: CSAYGSETQYF. CDR3 coding DNA: TGCAGTGCATACGGTTCGGAGACCCAGTACTTC.

V is TRBV15 and J is TRBJ2-7; D is possibly TRBD1 (5 bases). Germline V CDR1 and CDR2: LNHNV, YYDKDF (reference sequence). There are 15 residues in the CDR3. Trimming left V 0 bases short and J 7 bases short, with 16 bases between. In nucleotides, the CDR3 is TGTGCCACCAGCAGAGATACAACCGGCCGACAGGAGCAGTACTTC. Its protein product is CATSRDTTGRQEQYF.

This clonotype was seen ten or more times. The rearrangement links TRBV4-3 to TRBJ1-4; 7 bases line up with TRBD1. After removal of 1 base from V and 3 bases from J, the junction contained 2 bases not matched to a gene. This CDR3 has 15 residues. Germline V gene data show CDR1 as LGHNA and CDR2 as YSLEER. The CDR3 is CASSQVDRSNEKLFF. DNA for the CDR3: TGCGCCAGCAGCCAAGTGGACAGGTCTAATGAAAAACTGTTTTTT.

There are many counts of this clonotype. V usage is TRBV20-1 and J usage is TRBJ2-1, with 10 bases identical to TRBD2. Germline CDR1 and CDR2: DFQATT and SNEGSKA (reference sequence). V gave up 4 bases and J gave up 4 bases; unmatched junction bases: 7. The CDR3 runs to 15 residues. This CDR3 is CSATFGTSVYNEQFF. The CDR3 coding sequence is TGCAGTGCTACATTTGGGACTAGCGTTTACAATGAGCAGTTCTTC.

This clonotype is medium-sized in the sample. CDR3 in amino acids: CASSPPLGQPNTEAFF. In DNA, the CDR3 is TGCGCCAGCAGCCCGCCCCTGGGACAGCCGAACACTGAAGCTTTCTTT. The V call is TRBV4-1, the J call TRBJ1-1; 7 bases are shared with TRBD1. CDR1 MGHRA and CDR2 YSYEKL come from the germline V gene. The CDR3 covers 16 residues. V was pared by 4 bases and J by 1 base, with 9 bases of the junction left unmatched.

This clonotype was seen many times. The genes are TRBV20-1 and TRBJ2-2, with D unresolved. V lost 1 base and J 2 bases, leaving 5 bases between the germline ends. The CDR3 has 13 amino acids. CDR1 and CDR2 from the germline V gene are DFQATT and SNEGSKA (reference sequence). Here the CDR3 reads CSARAPNTGELFF. CDR3 nucleotide sequence: TGCAGTGCTAGAGCCCCTAACACCGGGGAGCTGTTTTTT.

About this clonotype itself: Relative to the germline gene, one junction end is altered; a read error may explain this. The rearrangement uses TRBV28 and TRBJ1-5, with D possibly matching TRBD1 (6 bases). Looked up from germline, CDR1 is MDHEN and CDR2 is SYDVKM. This CDR3 comprises 14 residues. As DNA, the CDR3 is TGTGCCAGCAGCACTACAGGGTCCGATCAGCCCCAACATTTT. The encoded protein is CASSTTGSDQPQHF.

Many counts were recorded for this clonotype. The gene calls are TRBV6-2 or TRBV6-3 and TRBJ1-1; TRBD1 might be the D (6 bases). This CDR3 region has 12 residues. V shed 6 bases and J shed 6 bases, with 11 bases lying between them. CDR1 and CDR2 from the germline V gene are MNHEY and SVGEGT. CDR3 sequence reads: CASSDPGAEAFF. CDR3 sequence (DNA): TGTGCCAGCAGCGATCCAGGGGCTGAAGCTTTCTTT.

Notes on this clonotype: The junction shows a germline mismatch at one end, possibly a read error. This chain connects TRBV10-1 to TRBJ2-3, with TRBD1 identical over 7 bases. Germline V lookup: CDR1 WNHNN, CDR2 SYGVQD (reference sequence). The CDR3 runs to 15 residues. CDR3 in amino acids: CAISTGQSRTDTQYF. CDR3 nucleotides: TGCGCCATCAGTACGGGACAGAGCCGCACAGATACGCAGTATTTT.

This clonotype was counted many times. The rearrangement links TRBV29-1 to TRBJ2-7; D is possibly TRBD2 (5 bases). Germline-derived CDR1 and CDR2 are SQVTM and ANQGSEA. The V gene lost 4 bases and the J gene lost 4 bases, with 14 bases spanning the gap. CDR3 size: 13 residues. The chain's CDR3 is CSVAAGERYEQYF. Written as DNA, the CDR3 is TGCAGCGTTGCAGCCGGGGAACGGTACGAGCAGTACTTC.

This clonotype was counted at least ten times. The gene calls are TRBV2 and TRBJ1-2; tentatively, D is TRBD1 (6 bases). This CDR3 is 13 amino acids long. The germline V gene encodes CDR1 SNHLY and CDR2 FYNNEI. V was clipped by 2 bases and J by 8 bases, with 12 bases between them. The CDR3 here is CASSEHRARGYTF. CDR3 nucleotides: TGTGCCAGCAGTGAACACAGGGCTCGCGGCTACACCTTC. Full variable domain (rest looked up from reference TRBV2 and TRBJ1-2): EPEVTQTPSHQVTQMGQEVILRCVPISNHLYFYWYRQILGQKVEFLVSFYNNEISEKSEIFDDQFSVERPDGSNFTLKIRSTKLEDSAMYFCASSEHRARGYTFGSGTRLTVV.

This clonotype was picked up many times. This sequence joins TRBV4-1 and TRBJ1-2, with D perhaps TRBD1 (5 bases). The CDR3 consists of 14 residues. From germline, CDR1 is MGHRA and CDR2 YSYEKL. V shed 4 bases and J shed 3 bases, with 12 bases lying between them. The CDR3 DNA follows: TGCGCCAGCAGCCCAGGGCCGGGGGACTATGGCTACACCTTC. Encoded protein: CASSPGPGDYGYTF.

This clonotype was seen ten or more times. This chain connects TRBV7-2 to TRBJ1-1, with 9 bases matching TRBD1. Germline trimming cut 3 bases from V and 6 bases from J; bases unmatched to any gene: 5. The CDR3 is 14 residues long. CDR1 and CDR2 (germline): SGHTA, FQGNSA. Written as DNA, the CDR3 is TGTGCCAGCAGCTTTTCTACAGGGGGCCCTGAAGCTTTCTTT. Its protein is CASSFSTGGPEAFF.

This clonotype has ten or more counts. The chain employs TRBV9 and TRBJ1-2, with D unresolved. This CDR3 region has 14 residues. V lost 1 base to trimming and J lost 3 bases, with 10 bases between them. The germline V gene has CDR1 SGDLS and CDR2 YYNGEE. CDR3 DNA sequence: TGTGCCAGCAGCGTAAAGGGAAACGACTATGGCTACACCTTC. The encoded protein is CASSVKGNDYGYTF.

Comment on this clonotype: At one end the junction does not follow the germline gene, possibly because of a read error. The chain carries TRBV11-2 and TRBJ2-5; no clear D gene. The germline CDR1 and CDR2 sequences are SGHAT and FQNNGV. The CDR3 loop spans 15 amino acids. The CDR3 coding sequence is TGTGCCATCAGCTCCGGTGCCCATGCCCAAGAGACCCAGTACTTC. This encodes CAISSGAHAQETQYF. The full variable domain, completed using reference TRBV11-2 and TRBJ2-5, is EAGVAQSPRYKIIEKRQSVAFWCNPISGHATLYWYQQILGQGPKLLIQFQNNGVVDDSQLPKDRFSAERLKGVDSTLKIQPAKLEDSAVYLCAISSGAHAQETQYFGPGTRLLVL.

This clonotype was seen ten or more times. The chain combines TRBV9 with TRBJ2-7; 7 nucleotides match TRBD1. The ends lost 3 bases at V and 6 bases at J; junction bases unmatched: 12. CDR1 and CDR2 from the germline V gene are SGDLS and YYNGEE. The CDR3 has 15 residues. For the CDR3, the DNA is TGTGCCAGCAGCGCCCTTATGACGGCAGGGGGCGAGCAGTACTTC. Amino acid sequence: CASSALMTAGGEQYF.